This TCR beta chain was profiled in a study of immune cell composition in non-small cell lung cancer. The normal lung sample lay at least 3 cm, and maximally far, from the tumour. Trimming stripped 3 bases from V and 3 bases from J, with 18 bases between. Germline V gene data show CDR1 as SNHLY and CDR2 as FYNNEI. CDR3 length: 17 amino acids. Profiled with immunoSEQ multiplex PCR; TCRdb holds only in-frame clones, not every one. The sample shows around 10,000 clones, roughly 80% of them seen only once. The receptor's source is a human donor with non-small cell lung cancer. V usage is TRBV2 and J usage is TRBJ1-5; D is perhaps TRBD1 (5 bases). Material for sequencing was non-adjacent lung tissue. CDR3 nucleotides: TGTGCCAGCAGTGAGGGGGACTACGGGCAGATCAATCAGCCCCAGCATTTT. Translated: CASSEGDYGQINQPQHF.